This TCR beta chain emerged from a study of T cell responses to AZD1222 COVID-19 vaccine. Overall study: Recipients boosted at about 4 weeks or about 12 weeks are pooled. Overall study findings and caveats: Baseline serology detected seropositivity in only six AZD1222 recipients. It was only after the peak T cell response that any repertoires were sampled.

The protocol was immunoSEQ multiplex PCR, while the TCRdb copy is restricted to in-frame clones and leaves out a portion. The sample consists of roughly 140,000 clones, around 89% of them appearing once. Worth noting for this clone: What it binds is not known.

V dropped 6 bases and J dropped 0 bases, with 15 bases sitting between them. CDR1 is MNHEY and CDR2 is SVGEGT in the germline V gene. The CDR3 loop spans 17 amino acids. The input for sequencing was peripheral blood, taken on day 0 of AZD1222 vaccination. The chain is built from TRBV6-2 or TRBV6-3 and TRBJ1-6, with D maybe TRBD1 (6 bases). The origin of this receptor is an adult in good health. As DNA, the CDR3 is TGTGCCAGCAGCGATACAGGGTTCAGCTCCTATAATTCACCCCTCCACTTT. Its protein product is CASSDTGFSSYNSPLHF.